This TCR beta chain was sequenced during a study of brain T cells in children with intractable seizures. The method was immunoSEQ multiplex PCR; TCRdb's version includes in-frame clones alone and lacks a portion of them. The sample lists 70,000 to 85,000 clones; around nine tenths were seen once. Pre-surgery treatment included at least one anti-epileptic drug. J lost 5 bases, V lost 3 bases, and 4 bases had no gene match. The CDR3 covers 14 residues. Germline V gene data show CDR1 as SGHTA and CDR2 as FQGTGA. Material: peripheral blood, obtained at surgery. This clonotype was sampled from a girl aged 2 to 9 with Rasmussen encephalitis and intractable seizures. The chain recombines TRBV7-3 with TRBJ2-1, with 7 nucleotides matching TRBD2. The CDR3 loop is CASSLVGTNNEQFF. As DNA, the CDR3 is TGTGCCAGCAGCTTGGTTGGGACTAACAATGAGCAGTTCTTC.